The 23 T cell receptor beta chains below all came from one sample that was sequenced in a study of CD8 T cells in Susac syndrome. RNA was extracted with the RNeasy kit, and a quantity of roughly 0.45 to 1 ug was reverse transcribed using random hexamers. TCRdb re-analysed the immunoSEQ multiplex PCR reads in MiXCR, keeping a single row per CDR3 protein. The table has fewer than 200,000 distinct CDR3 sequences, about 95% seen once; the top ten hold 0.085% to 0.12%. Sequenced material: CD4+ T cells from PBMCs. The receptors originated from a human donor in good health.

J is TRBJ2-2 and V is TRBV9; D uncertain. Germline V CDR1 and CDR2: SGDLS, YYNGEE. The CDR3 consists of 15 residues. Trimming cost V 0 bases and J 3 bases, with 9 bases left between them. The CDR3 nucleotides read TGTGCCAGCAGCGTAGGTAGTCTGGACACCGGGGAGCTGTTTTTT. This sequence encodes CASSVGSLDTGELFF.

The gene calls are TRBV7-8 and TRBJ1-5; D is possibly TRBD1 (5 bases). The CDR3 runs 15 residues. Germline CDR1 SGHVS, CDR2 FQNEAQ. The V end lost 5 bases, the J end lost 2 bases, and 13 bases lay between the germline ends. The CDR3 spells CASSTRVSGNQPQHF. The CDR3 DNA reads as TGTGCCAGCAGCACCAGGGTGTCTGGCAATCAGCCCCAGCATTTT. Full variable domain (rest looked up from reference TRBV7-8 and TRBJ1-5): GAGVSQSPRYKVAKRGQDVALRCDPISGHVSLFWYQQALGQGPEFLTYFQNEAQLDKSGLPSDRFFAERPEGSVSTLKIQRTQQEDSAVYLCASSTRVSGNQPQHFGDGTRLSIL.

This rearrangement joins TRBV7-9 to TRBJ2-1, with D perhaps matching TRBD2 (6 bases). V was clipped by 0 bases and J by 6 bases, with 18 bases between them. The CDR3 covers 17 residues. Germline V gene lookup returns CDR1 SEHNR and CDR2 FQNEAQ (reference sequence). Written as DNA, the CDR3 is TGTGCCAGCAGCTTAGCGGTCGGGCTAGCGACGATCAATGAGCAGTTCTTC. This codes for CASSLAVGLATINEQFF.

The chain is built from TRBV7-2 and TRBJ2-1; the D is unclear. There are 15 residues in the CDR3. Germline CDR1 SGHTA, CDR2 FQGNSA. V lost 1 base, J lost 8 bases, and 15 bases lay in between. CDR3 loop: CASSLGVAQRDEQFF. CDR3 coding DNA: TGTGCCAGCAGCTTAGGTGTCGCCCAGCGCGATGAGCAGTTCTTC. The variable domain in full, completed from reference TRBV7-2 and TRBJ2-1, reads GAGVSQSPSNKVTEKGKDVELRCDPISGHTALYWYRQSLGQGLEFLIYFQGNSAPDKSGLPSDRFSAERTGGSVSTLTIQRTQQEDSAVYLCASSLGVAQRDEQFFGPGTRLTVL.

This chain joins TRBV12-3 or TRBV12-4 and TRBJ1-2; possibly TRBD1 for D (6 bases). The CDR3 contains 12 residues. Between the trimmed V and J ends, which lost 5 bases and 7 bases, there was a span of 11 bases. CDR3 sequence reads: CASSLQGFGYTF. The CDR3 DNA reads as TGTGCCAGCAGTCTACAGGGTTTTGGCTACACCTTC.

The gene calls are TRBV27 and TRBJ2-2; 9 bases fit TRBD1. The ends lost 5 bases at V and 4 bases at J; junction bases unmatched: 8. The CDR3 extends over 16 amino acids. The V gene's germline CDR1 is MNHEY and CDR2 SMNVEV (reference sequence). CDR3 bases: TGTGCCAGCAGTCTCTCCGGGACAGGGATCACCGGGGAGCTGTTTTTT. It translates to CASSLSGTGITGELFF.

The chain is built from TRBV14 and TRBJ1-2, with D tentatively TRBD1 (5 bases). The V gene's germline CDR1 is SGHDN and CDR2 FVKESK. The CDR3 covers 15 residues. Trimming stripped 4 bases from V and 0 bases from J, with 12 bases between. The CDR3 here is CASSRIKGPNYGYTF. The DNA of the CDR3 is TGTGCCAGCAGCCGCATCAAGGGACCTAACTATGGCTACACCTTC.

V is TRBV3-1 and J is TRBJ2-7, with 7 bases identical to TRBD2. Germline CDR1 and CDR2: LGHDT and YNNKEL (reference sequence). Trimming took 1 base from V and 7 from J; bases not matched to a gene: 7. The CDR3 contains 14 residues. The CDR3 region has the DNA TGTGCCAGCAGCCAAGTGGCGGGAGCGTGGGAGCAGTACTTC. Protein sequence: CASSQVAGAWEQYF.

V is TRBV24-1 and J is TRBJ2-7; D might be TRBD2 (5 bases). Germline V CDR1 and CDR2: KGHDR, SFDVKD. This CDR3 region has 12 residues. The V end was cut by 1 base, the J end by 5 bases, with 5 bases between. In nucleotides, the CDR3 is TGTGCCACCAGTGATTTCGGGGACGAGCAGTACTTC. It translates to CATSDFGDEQYF.

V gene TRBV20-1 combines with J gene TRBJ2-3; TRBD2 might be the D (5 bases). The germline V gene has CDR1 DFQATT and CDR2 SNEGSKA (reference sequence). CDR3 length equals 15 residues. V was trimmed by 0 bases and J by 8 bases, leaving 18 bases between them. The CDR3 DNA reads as TGCAGTGCTAGAGATAAGGAGACTGGGAGCCCTACGCAGTATTTT. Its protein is CSARDKETGSPTQYF.

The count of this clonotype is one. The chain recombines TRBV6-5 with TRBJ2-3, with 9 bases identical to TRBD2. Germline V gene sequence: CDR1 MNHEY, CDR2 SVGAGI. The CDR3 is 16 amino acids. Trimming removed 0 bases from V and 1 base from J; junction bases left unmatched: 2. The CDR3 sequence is CASSYSSGSRTDTQYF. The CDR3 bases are TGTGCCAGCAGTTACTCTAGCGGGAGTCGCACAGATACGCAGTATTTT.

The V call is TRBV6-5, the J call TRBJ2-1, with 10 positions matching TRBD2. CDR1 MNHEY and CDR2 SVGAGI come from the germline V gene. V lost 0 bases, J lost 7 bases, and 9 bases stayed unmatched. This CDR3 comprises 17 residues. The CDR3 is CASSYSSGLAGVNEQFF. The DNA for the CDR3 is TGTGCCAGCAGTTACTCGAGTGGTCTAGCGGGAGTAAATGAGCAGTTCTTC.

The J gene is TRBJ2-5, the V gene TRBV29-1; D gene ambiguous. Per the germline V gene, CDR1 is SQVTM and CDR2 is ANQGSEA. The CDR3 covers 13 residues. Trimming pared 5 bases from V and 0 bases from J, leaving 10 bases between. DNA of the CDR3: TGCAGCGTTTATTGGGATAACCAAGAGACCCAGTACTTC. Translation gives CSVYWDNQETQYF.

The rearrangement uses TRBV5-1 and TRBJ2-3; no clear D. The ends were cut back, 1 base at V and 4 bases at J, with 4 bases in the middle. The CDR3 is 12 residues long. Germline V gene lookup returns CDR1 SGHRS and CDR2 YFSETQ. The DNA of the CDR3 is TGCGCCAGCAGCTTGAAATCAGATACGCAGTATTTT. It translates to CASSLKSDTQYF.

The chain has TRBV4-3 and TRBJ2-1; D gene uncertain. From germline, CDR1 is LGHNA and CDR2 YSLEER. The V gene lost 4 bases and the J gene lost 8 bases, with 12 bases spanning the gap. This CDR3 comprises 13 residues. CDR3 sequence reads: CASSLFKGDEQFF. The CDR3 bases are TGCGCCAGCAGCCTTTTTAAGGGCGATGAGCAGTTCTTC.

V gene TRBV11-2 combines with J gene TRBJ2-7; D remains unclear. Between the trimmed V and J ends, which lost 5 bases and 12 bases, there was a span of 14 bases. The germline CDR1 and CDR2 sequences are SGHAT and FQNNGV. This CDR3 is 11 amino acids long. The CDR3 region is CASSPYGIAYF. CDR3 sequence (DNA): TGTGCCAGCAGCCCGTATGGTATTGCGTACTTC.

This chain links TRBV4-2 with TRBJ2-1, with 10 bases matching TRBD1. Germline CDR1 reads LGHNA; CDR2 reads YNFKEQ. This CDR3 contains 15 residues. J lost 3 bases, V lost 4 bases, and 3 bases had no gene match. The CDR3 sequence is CASSPRDRGYNEQFF. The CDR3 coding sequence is TGTGCCAGCAGCCCCCGGGACAGGGGCTACAATGAGCAGTTCTTC.

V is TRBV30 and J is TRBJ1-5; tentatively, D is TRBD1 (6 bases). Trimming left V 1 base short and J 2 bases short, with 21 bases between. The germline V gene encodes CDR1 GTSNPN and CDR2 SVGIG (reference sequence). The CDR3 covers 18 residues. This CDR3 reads CAWSGLEGGRIGNQPQHF. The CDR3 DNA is TGTGCCTGGAGTGGCTTAGAAGGGGGGAGGATAGGCAATCAGCCCCAGCATTTT.

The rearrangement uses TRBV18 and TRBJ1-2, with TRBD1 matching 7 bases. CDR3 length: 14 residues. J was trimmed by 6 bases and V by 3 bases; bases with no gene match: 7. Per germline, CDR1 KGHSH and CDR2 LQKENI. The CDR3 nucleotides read TGTGCCAGCTCACCCGGGACAGCTCATCATGGCTACACCTTC. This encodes CASSPGTAHHGYTF.

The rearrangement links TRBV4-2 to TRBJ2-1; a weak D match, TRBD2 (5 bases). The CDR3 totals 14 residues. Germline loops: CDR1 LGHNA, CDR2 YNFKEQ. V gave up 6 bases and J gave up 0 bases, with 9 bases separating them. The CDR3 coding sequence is TGTGCCAGCAGACCCGGGGTCTCCTACAATGAGCAGTTCTTC. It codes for CASRPGVSYNEQFF.

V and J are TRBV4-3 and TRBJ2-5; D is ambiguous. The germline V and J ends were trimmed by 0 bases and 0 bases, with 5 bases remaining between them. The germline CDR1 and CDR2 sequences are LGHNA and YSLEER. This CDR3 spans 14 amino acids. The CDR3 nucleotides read TGCGCCAGCAGCCAAGACCACAACCAAGAGACCCAGTACTTC. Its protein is CASSQDHNQETQYF.

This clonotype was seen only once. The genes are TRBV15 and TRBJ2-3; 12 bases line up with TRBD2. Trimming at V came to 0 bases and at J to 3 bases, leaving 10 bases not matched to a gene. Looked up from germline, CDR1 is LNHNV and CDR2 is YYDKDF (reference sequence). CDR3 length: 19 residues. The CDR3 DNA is TGTGCCACCAGCAGAGAGGCGGCTAGCGGGAGGGTAAGGACAGATACGCAGTATTTT. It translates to CATSREAASGRVRTDTQYF.

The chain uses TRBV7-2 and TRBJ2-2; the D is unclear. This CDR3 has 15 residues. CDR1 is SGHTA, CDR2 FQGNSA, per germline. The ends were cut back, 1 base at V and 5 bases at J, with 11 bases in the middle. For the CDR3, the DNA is TGTGCCAGCAGCTTAGAGCGACAACCAACCGGGGAGCTGTTTTTT. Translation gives CASSLERQPTGELFF. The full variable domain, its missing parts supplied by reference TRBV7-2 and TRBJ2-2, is GAGVSQSPSNKVTEKGKDVELRCDPISGHTALYWYRQSLGQGLEFLIYFQGNSAPDKSGLPSDRFSAERTGGSVSTLTIQRTQQEDSAVYLCASSLERQPTGELFFGEGSRLTVL.